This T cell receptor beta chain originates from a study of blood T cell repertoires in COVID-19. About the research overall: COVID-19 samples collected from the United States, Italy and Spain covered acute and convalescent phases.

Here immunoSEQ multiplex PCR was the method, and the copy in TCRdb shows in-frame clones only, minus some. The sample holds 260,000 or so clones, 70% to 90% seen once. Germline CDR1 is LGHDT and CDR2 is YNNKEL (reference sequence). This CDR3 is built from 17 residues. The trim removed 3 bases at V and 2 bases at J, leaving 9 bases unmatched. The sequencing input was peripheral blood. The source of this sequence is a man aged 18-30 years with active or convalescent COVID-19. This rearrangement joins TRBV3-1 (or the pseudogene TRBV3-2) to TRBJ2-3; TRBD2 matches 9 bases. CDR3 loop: CASSQGISGGYTDTQYF. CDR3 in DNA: TGTGCCAGCAGCCAGGGGATTAGCGGGGGCTACACAGATACGCAGTATTTT.